A selection of T cell receptor beta chains follows, all from one sample in a study of radiotherapy plus CTLA-4 blockade in lung cancer. The table came from immunoSEQ multiplex PCR; TCRdb's copy has only in-frame clones and leaves some out. The sample yields around 110,000 clones, 85% seen once. The sample here was peripheral blood, taken from a patient treated with radiotherapy plus ipilimumab. Receptor source: a human donor with non-small cell lung cancer that progressed on radiotherapy plus ipilimumab. Some clones in this sample may be carry-over from other donors' samples. The CDR3 runs from the conserved cysteine through the conserved F or W.

v_gene: TRBV6-1
j_gene: TRBJ1-5
CDR3aa: CASSERQGADQPQHF

v_gene: TRBV9
j_gene: TRBJ1-3
CDR3aa: CASSVETGRNTIYF

v_gene: TRBV5-4
j_gene: TRBJ1-5
CDR3aa: CASSLGGSNQPQHF

v_gene: TRBV7-6
j_gene: TRBJ1-1
CDR3aa: CASSLTTGSSRTEAFF

v_gene: TRBV6-5
j_gene: TRBJ1-1
CDR3aa: CASSYGSDGNTEAFF

v_gene: TRBV28
j_gene: TRBJ1-4
CDR3aa: CASSLTQFIDTNEKLFF

v_gene: TRBV1
j_gene: TRBJ2-2
CDR3aa: CTSSQDPRGGGSNTGELFF

v_gene: TRBV21-1
j_gene: TRBJ2-5
CDR3aa: CASSPRTLNRIKETQYF

v_gene: TRBV7-9
j_gene: TRBJ1-4
CDR3aa: CASRLYYNEKLFF

v_gene: TRBV11-3
j_gene: TRBJ2-3
CDR3aa: CASSISGGASTQYF

v_gene: TRBV9
j_gene: TRBJ2-3
CDR3aa: CASSVEQGRTDTQYF

v_gene: TRBV2
j_gene: TRBJ2-7
CDR3aa: CASSEQYAALGVYEQYF

v_gene: TRBV11-2
j_gene: TRBJ2-6
CDR3aa: CASSLGKTGANVLTF

v_gene: TRBV28
j_gene: TRBJ2-7
CDR3aa: CARSRDSTYEQYF

v_gene: TRBV4-1
j_gene: TRBJ1-2
CDR3aa: CASSQFGDNYGYTF

v_gene: TRBV7-9
j_gene: TRBJ2-3
CDR3aa: CASSLAGTGVLDTQYF

v_gene: TRBV19
j_gene: TRBJ1-1
CDR3aa: CASSIWRGMNTEAFF

v_gene: TRBV5-6
j_gene: TRBJ2-1
CDR3aa: CASSLGPSSNEQFF

v_gene: TRBV11-3
j_gene: TRBJ1-1
CDR3aa: CASGEGVNTEAFF

v_gene: TRBV7-2
j_gene: TRBJ1-1
CDR3aa: CASSLWNLVDTEAFF

v_gene: TRBV25-1
j_gene: TRBJ2-5
CDR3aa: CASSRPTGGEETQYF

v_gene: TRBV12-5
j_gene: TRBJ2-7
CDR3aa: CASTGSYEQYF

v_gene: TRBV27
j_gene: TRBJ1-1
CDR3aa: CASSWFGQGMNTEAFF

v_gene: TRBV9
j_gene: TRBJ2-5
CDR3aa: CASSPRTGAEETQYF

v_gene: TRBV5-6
j_gene: TRBJ1-2
CDR3aa: CASSLRGRGALTTF

v_gene: TRBV5-4
j_gene: TRBJ2-5
CDR3aa: CASSTPSGGNQETQYF

v_gene: TRBV28
j_gene: TRBJ2-2
CDR3aa: CASKTGGETFGELFF

v_gene: TRBV28
j_gene: TRBJ1-2
CDR3aa: CASSLSGQPGGYTF

v_gene: TRBV10-2
j_gene: TRBJ1-1
CDR3aa: CASSESWARAFF

v_gene: TRBV6-5
j_gene: TRBJ1-5
CDR3aa: CASSYGTNDQPQHF

v_gene: TRBV18
j_gene: TRBJ2-5
CDR3aa: CASSPQETQYF

v_gene: TRBV4-1
j_gene: TRBJ2-1
CDR3aa: CASSQRGGLSYNEQFF

v_gene: TRBV7-3
j_gene: TRBJ2-1
CDR3aa: CASSPKGPSYNEQFF

v_gene: TRBV5-1
j_gene: TRBJ1-1
CDR3aa: CASSYTGTGNTEAFF

v_gene: TRBV7-3
j_gene: TRBJ1-1
CDR3aa: CASSLTVGTEAFF

v_gene: TRBV9
j_gene: TRBJ2-1
CDR3aa: CASSVGQQPSYNEQFF

v_gene: TRBV25-1
j_gene: TRBJ1-4
CDR3aa: CASSDLTGYNEKLFF

v_gene: TRBV6-5
j_gene: TRBJ1-5
CDR3aa: CAPSPNQPQHF

v_gene: TRBV5-4
j_gene: TRBJ2-2
CDR3aa: CASSTPPSGGETGELFF

v_gene: TRBV7-2
j_gene: TRBJ2-5
CDR3aa: CASSLFNPRILQETQYF

v_gene: TRBV9
j_gene: TRBJ1-1
CDR3aa: CASSVGGTHTEAFF

v_gene: TRBV29-1
j_gene: TRBJ2-1
CDR3aa: CSVERQESSYNEQFF

v_gene: TRBV30
j_gene: -
CDR3aa: CAWTPGQGVYEQYF

v_gene: TRBV2
j_gene: TRBJ2-3
CDR3aa: CASSDIYAISGTLLTDTQYF

v_gene: TRBV25-1
j_gene: TRBJ1-2
CDR3aa: CASSGQGTYNYGYTF

v_gene: TRBV27
j_gene: TRBJ2-5
CDR3aa: CASRRPGGQETQYF

v_gene: TRBV9
j_gene: TRBJ1-3
CDR3aa: CASSVGKESGNTIYF

v_gene: TRBV7-9
j_gene: TRBJ2-1
CDR3aa: CASSLAQGYNEQFF

v_gene: TRBV4-2
j_gene: TRBJ2-3
CDR3aa: CASSPLHSTDTQYF

v_gene: TRBV7-6
j_gene: TRBJ1-1
CDR3aa: CASSSNRDREAFF

v_gene: TRBV10-1
j_gene: TRBJ2-7
CDR3aa: CASSGEVSQGFGLPPEQYF

v_gene: TRBV4-3
j_gene: TRBJ2-7
CDR3aa: CASSQGGGRGHEQYF

v_gene: TRBV2
j_gene: TRBJ2-7
CDR3aa: CASSPSAVYVMGEQYF

v_gene: TRBV2
j_gene: TRBJ1-2
CDR3aa: CASSGAGANYGYTF

v_gene: TRBV2
j_gene: TRBJ1-5
CDR3aa: CASSGQGALGQPQHF

v_gene: TRBV7-6
j_gene: TRBJ2-7
CDR3aa: CASSPSVSSYEQYF

v_gene: TRBV15
j_gene: TRBJ1-5
CDR3aa: CATSREIQGSNQPQHF

v_gene: TRBV7-9
j_gene: TRBJ2-7
CDR3aa: CASRGDGFYEQYF

v_gene: TRBV5-4
j_gene: TRBJ2-7
CDR3aa: CASSTGQDLATSQYF